This T cell receptor beta chain appears in the sequencing data of a study of CD8 T cells in Susac syndrome (dated by TCRdb to the late 2010s). A note on the overall study: Whether CD8+ T cell activation and differentiation in Susac syndrome was antigen driven was tested using repertoire sequencing. The study compared CD8+ T cell repertoire clonality among 12 healthy donors, around 14 Susac syndrome patients and roughly 15 multiple sclerosis patients. Results and caveats for the whole study, not just this receptor: The number of individuals in the TCR sequencing and HLA analysis was acknowledged as relatively small.

A word on this clonotype: It has no known antigen specificity. The sample holds no much larger clone one base away, and base qualities are not on file.

RNA was extracted using the RNeasy kit, and roughly 0.5 to 1 ug of the RNA was reverse transcribed with random hexamers. The immunoSEQ multiplex PCR assay, which covers 54 Vbeta and 13 Jbeta segments, was used to amplify TCR beta CDR3 regions. PCR amplification bias was corrected using a synthetic template baseline for primer optimization and computational correction. On the authors' methods: Reads were annotated to V, D and J genes according to IMGT and were analyzed with immunoSEQ Analyzer, with only productive sequences retained. Clonality was calculated as one minus the Shannon entropy normalized by log2 of the number of productive unique sequences. For each patient and control, public and private clones were evaluated within the 100 most prevalent clones. Susac-specific clones were defined as absent from healthy and MS cohorts, approximately 1,000 published viral clones and other ImmuneACCESS disease sequences. TCRdb cleaned the public reads at Q25 with fastp, built clones with MiXCR and kept in-frame beta chains. Rows matching on CDR3 protein sequence are summarized as one entry with the most common DNA and genes. The V and J calls, along with clone size, are taken from TCRdb and not from the paper's own processing. The sample yields tens of thousands of distinct CDR3 sequences; over 85% were counted once. The ten largest account for 0.56% of the sample.

Peripheral blood CD8+ and CD4+ T cells from healthy donors, Susac syndrome patients and multiple sclerosis patients were profiled by high-throughput TCR beta sequencing. The multiple sclerosis controls were treatment-naive patients who had stable or active relapsing-remitting disease and met the revised McDonald criteria. Bulk CD8+ and CD4+ T cells were purified magnetically by negative isolation, whereas CD8+ TEMRA cells were enriched by FACS. Blood was collected in EDTA tubes and processed within 24 hours, with PBMCs isolated through density gradient centrifugation. PBMCs intended for TCR sequencing were frozen in liquid nitrogen and were later thawed in a 37 degrees C water bath. The sorted or isolated CD4+, CD8+ and CD8+ TEMRA cells reached a purity of at least 90%. The TCR comes from a human donor with multiple sclerosis. The specimen was CD8+ T cells from PBMCs.

This receptor has the CDR3 CASSPGLAGTDTQYF. The nucleotide sequence reads as follows: TGTGCCAGCAGTCCGGGACTAGCGGGCACAGATACGCAGTATTTT. The sequence joins TRBV2 to TRBJ2-3, with 11 central nucleotides matching TRBD2. Spanning cysteine to phenylalanine, the CDR3 consists of 15 amino acids. Only the CDR3 portion is preserved as DNA: 45 bases, with reading frame beginning at the first base. Relative to germline, V is missing 5 bases and J is missing 1 base, with 2 bases of the junction outside any gene match. The germline V gene encodes CDR1 SNHLY and CDR2 FYNNEI.